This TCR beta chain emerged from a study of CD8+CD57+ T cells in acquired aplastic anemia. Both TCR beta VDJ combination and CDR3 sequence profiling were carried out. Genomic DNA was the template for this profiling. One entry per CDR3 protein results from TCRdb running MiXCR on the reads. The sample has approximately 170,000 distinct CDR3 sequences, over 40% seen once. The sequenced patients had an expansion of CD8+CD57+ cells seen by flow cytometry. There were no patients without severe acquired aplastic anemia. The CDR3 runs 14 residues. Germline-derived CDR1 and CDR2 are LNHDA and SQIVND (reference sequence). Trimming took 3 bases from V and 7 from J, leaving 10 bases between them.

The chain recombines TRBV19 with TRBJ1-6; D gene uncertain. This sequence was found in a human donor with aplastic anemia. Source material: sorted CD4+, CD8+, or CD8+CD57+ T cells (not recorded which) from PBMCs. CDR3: CASSIPETNSPLHF. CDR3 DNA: TGTGCCAGTAGTATCCCGGAAACCAATTCACCCCTCCACTTT.